This TCR beta chain emerged from a study of tumor-infiltrating lymphocytes in oesophageal squamous cell carcinoma (dated by TCRdb to 2016 to 2018). CDR1 SGHVS and CDR2 FQNEAQ are derived from the germline V gene. The CDR3 runs 13 amino acids, cysteine and phenylalanine included. The entry retains the CDR3 DNA only, 39 bases that are in frame from base 1. Library creation used PCR. The instrument given in TCRdb is Illumina HiSeq 2000. TCRdb handled the public reads itself, with Q25 trimming in fastp and clone calling in MiXCR, and kept productive beta chains. Records with the same CDR3 protein are collapsed into one entry carrying the most frequent genes and DNA. The sample records some 14,000 distinct CDR3 sequences, approximately 50% of which are singletons. The ten most abundant clones make up around 15% of the sample. Note on this clonotype: This clone's antigen is unknown. Base qualities were left out, and no much larger clone turns up one base away.

Sequences were obtained from blood. This receptor was identified in a male donor with esophageal squamous cell carcinoma. The V and J genes are TRBV7-8 and TRBJ2-1; the junction holds 9 bases that match TRBD1. The J call may be faulty, since TRBJ2-7 better matches the DNA end. The CDR3 loop reads CASRRDRDYEQYF. The DNA sequence follows: TGTGCCAGCAGAAGGGACAGGGACTACGAGCAGTACTTC.